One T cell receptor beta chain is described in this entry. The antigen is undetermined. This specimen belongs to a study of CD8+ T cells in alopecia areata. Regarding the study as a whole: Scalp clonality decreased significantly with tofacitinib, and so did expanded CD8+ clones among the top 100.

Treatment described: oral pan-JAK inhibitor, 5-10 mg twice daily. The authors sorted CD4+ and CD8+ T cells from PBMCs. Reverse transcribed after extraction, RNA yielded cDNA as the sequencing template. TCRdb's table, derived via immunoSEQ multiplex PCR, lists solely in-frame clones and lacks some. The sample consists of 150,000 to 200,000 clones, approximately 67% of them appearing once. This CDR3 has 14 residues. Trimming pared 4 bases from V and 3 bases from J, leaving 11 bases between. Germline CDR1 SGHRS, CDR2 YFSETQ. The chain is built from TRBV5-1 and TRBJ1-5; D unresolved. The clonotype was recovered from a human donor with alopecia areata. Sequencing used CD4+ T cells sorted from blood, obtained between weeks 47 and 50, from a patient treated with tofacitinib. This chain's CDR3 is CASSPDGNNQPQHF. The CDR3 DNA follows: TGCGCCAGCAGCCCTGACGGGAACAATCAGCCCCAGCATTTT.